This passage covers 22 T cell receptor beta chains from one sample sequenced in a study of blood T cell repertoires in COVID-19. Assay: immunoSEQ multiplex PCR; the TCRdb copy retains only in-frame clones and omits some. The sample includes 240,000 or so clones, approximately 85% of them seen just once. The sample consisted of peripheral blood. The source of these receptors is a woman between 25 and 40 years old with acute or convalescent COVID-19.

This sequence joins TRBV2 and TRBJ2-1; weak D call: TRBD2 (5 bases). V lost 3 bases to trimming and J lost 5 bases, with 20 bases between them. The CDR3 contains 17 residues. Germline assignment: CDR1 SNHLY and CDR2 FYNNEI. Written as DNA, the CDR3 is TGTGCCAGCAGTGACCTAGCCACGGTCGGCCCTAACAATGAGCAGTTCTTC. It translates to CASSDLATVGPNNEQFF.

The chain carries TRBV5-8 and TRBJ1-1, with a tentative D call TRBD1 (5 bases). The germline V gene has CDR1 SGHTS and CDR2 YDEGEE. Trimming took off 3 bases at V and 0 bases at J, with 9 bases between the two ends. The CDR3 is 14 residues long. The CDR3: CASSSGYLNTEAFF. CDR3 coding DNA: TGTGCCAGCAGCTCAGGGTATCTGAACACTGAAGCTTTCTTT.

This chain's CDR3 is CAWSVPSGRTYEQYF. Written as DNA, the CDR3 is TGTGCCTGGAGTGTACCCAGCGGGAGGACCTACGAGCAGTACTTC. The chain carries TRBV30 and TRBJ2-7; 9 bases align to TRBD2. This CDR3 is built from 15 residues. Unmatched junction bases numbered 5, after V lost 0 bases and J lost 2 bases. CDR1 is GTSNPN and CDR2 is SVGIG in the germline V gene (reference sequence). The full variable domain, with the rest looked up from reference TRBV30 and TRBJ2-7, is SQTIHQWPATLVQPVGSPLSLECTVEGTSNPNLYWYRQAAGRGLQLLFYSVGIGQISSEVPQNLSASRPQDRQFILSSKKLLLSDSGFYLCAWSVPSGRTYEQYFGPGTRLTVT.

This sequence joins TRBV19 and TRBJ1-2; possibly TRBD1 for D (6 bases). Trimming cost V 2 bases and J 4 bases, with 14 bases left between them. This CDR3 contains 15 residues. Germline CDR1 and CDR2: LNHDA and SQIVND (reference sequence). CDR3 protein: CASSITRQATYGYTF. In DNA form, the CDR3 reads TGTGCCAGTAGTATAACCCGACAGGCTACCTATGGCTACACCTTC.

This rearrangement joins TRBV15 to TRBJ1-5; 8 bases are a match to TRBD1. CDR3 length: 15 residues. V was clipped by 3 bases and J by 2 bases; unmatched bases: 3. Germline loops: CDR1 LNHNV, CDR2 YYDKDF (reference sequence). The CDR3 region is CATSRDRERNQPQHF. CDR3 nucleotide sequence: TGTGCCACCAGCAGGGACAGGGAACGCAATCAGCCCCAGCATTTT.

The rearrangement links TRBV19 to TRBJ2-1, with 7 nucleotides matching TRBD2. The V gene's germline CDR1 is LNHDA and CDR2 SQIVND (reference sequence). With V trimmed by 6 bases and J by 6 bases, 5 bases remained unmatched. The CDR3 is 13 residues long. CDR3 residues: CASRYTSANEQFF. Here the CDR3 DNA reads TGTGCCAGTAGGTACACTAGCGCCAATGAGCAGTTCTTC.

The chain combines TRBV30 with TRBJ2-5, with TRBD2 matching over 11 bases. The ends lost 4 bases at V and 1 base at J; junction bases unmatched: 5. CDR3 size: 15 residues. CDR1 is GTSNPN and CDR2 is SVGIG in the germline V gene (reference sequence). The CDR3 spells CAWTPGLAVQETQYF. The CDR3 region has the DNA TGTGCCTGGACCCCGGGACTAGCGGTCCAAGAGACCCAGTACTTC.

V and J are TRBV29-1 and TRBJ2-1, with TRBD2 identical over 7 bases. Per the germline V gene, CDR1 is SQVTM and CDR2 is ANQGSEA. Losses at the gene ends were 1 base for V and 6 bases for J; bases not matched to a gene: 6. The CDR3 sequence is 14 residues long. DNA for the CDR3: TGCAGCGTTGAAGGGCGGCTAGCGGTCAATGAGCAGTTCTTC. Translated, it gives CSVEGRLAVNEQFF.

The chain links TRBV15 to TRBJ1-2; D is unresolved. Looked up from germline, CDR1 is LNHNV and CDR2 is YYDKDF (reference sequence). The V end lost 0 bases, the J end lost 8 bases, and 16 bases lay between the germline ends. The CDR3 consists of 15 residues. The CDR3 DNA reads TGTGCCACCAGCAGAGAGAGGGTAGACATAATCGGCTACACCTTC. It translates to CATSRERVDIIGYTF. The entire variable domain, with the rest obtained from reference TRBV15 and TRBJ1-2, is as follows: DAMVIQNPRYQVTQFGKPVTLSCSQTLNHNVMYWYQQKSSQAPKLLFHYYDKDFNNEADTPDNFQSRRPNTSFCFLDIRSPGLGDTAMYLCATSRERVDIIGYTFGSGTRLTVV.

The rearrangement joins TRBV5-8 to TRBJ2-4; 9 bases match TRBD1. The germline CDR1 and CDR2 sequences are SGHTS and YDEGEE. The CDR3 loop spans 17 amino acids. J was trimmed by 6 bases and V by 4 bases; bases with no gene match: 14. This CDR3 reads CASSAEMDRGLRNIQYF. For the CDR3, the DNA is TGTGCCAGCAGCGCCGAGATGGACAGGGGTTTGCGAAACATTCAGTACTTC. The full variable domain, completed using reference TRBV5-8 and TRBJ2-4, is EAGVTQSPTHLIKTRGQQATLRCSPISGHTSVYWYQQALGLGLQFLLWYDEGEERNRGNFPPRFSGRQFPNYSSELNVNALELEDSALYLCASSAEMDRGLRNIQYFGAGTRLSVL.

V is TRBV19 and J is TRBJ2-1; maybe TRBD1 (7 bases). This CDR3 contains 17 residues. Trimming removed 1 base from V and 8 bases from J, with 21 bases in between. CDR1 is LNHDA, CDR2 SQIVND, per germline (reference sequence). The CDR3 DNA is TGTGCCAGTAGTATAGGTCTCCGGGACTCCGGACAGGATGAGCAGTTCTTC. Translated: CASSIGLRDSGQDEQFF.

The chain has TRBV4-1 and TRBJ2-1; no clear D gene. There are 14 residues in the CDR3. Germline V CDR1 and CDR2: MGHRA, YSYEKL. Trimming took off 1 base at V and 4 bases at J, with 8 bases between the two ends. DNA for the CDR3: TGCGCCAGCAGCCAAGGCCGCGGTTACAATGAGCAGTTCTTC. It is translated as CASSQGRGYNEQFF.

The gene calls are TRBV5-6 and TRBJ2-1; 9 nucleotides agree with TRBD2. Per the germline V gene, CDR1 is SGHDT and CDR2 is YYEEEE. The junction had 13 bases not matched to a gene; V was cut back by 4 bases and J by 8 bases. This CDR3 contains 16 residues. The CDR3 is CASSIAGGGRVYEQFF. CDR3 DNA sequence: TGTGCCAGCAGCATAGCTGGCGGCGGGAGGGTCTATGAGCAGTTCTTC.

The rearrangement links TRBV6-4 to TRBJ2-1; D may be TRBD2 (5 bases). V shed 5 bases and J shed 1 base, with 12 bases lying between them. Germline CDR1 reads MRHNA; CDR2 reads SNTAGT. This CDR3 has 15 residues. The CDR3 sequence: CASSRAGLSYNEQFF. In DNA form, the CDR3 reads TGTGCCAGCAGTCGGGCGGGCCTTTCCTACAATGAGCAGTTCTTC.

The rearrangement joins TRBV21-1 to TRBJ2-7; TRBD2, the table's D call, lacks a check against the DNA. TRBV21-1 constitutes a pseudogene. CDR3 length equals 16 residues. In nucleotides, the CDR3 is TGTGCCAGCCCCCAGGCGTTAGCGGGGAGCTCCTACGAGCAGTACTTC. Encoded protein: CASPQALAGSSYEQYF.

This sequence joins TRBV30 and TRBJ1-4, with TRBD1 as a possible D gene (6 bases). Germline V gene sequence: CDR1 GTSNPN, CDR2 SVGIG (reference sequence). The CDR3 runs 14 residues. V lost 0 bases to trimming and J lost 8 bases, with 13 bases between them. The CDR3 sequence is CAWSVAGVMEKLFF. Here the CDR3 DNA reads TGTGCCTGGAGTGTTGCAGGGGTTATGGAAAAACTGTTTTTT.

This clone has only one observation. The genes are TRBV2 and TRBJ1-2, with 10 nucleotides matching TRBD1. Germline V gene lookup returns CDR1 SNHLY and CDR2 FYNNEI. Losses at the gene ends were 6 bases for V and 6 bases for J; bases not matched to a gene: 7. The CDR3 has 14 residues. CDR3 region: CASREPGQGHGYTF. Written as DNA, the CDR3 is TGTGCCAGCAGAGAACCGGGACAGGGGCATGGCTACACCTTC.

The chain couples TRBV12-3 or TRBV12-4 to TRBJ1-2; D is unclear. The CDR3 runs to 13 residues. The ends were cut back, 2 bases at V and 4 bases at J, with 8 bases in the middle. Here the CDR3 reads CASSLSQIYGYTF. CDR3 nucleotide sequence: TGTGCCAGCAGTTTATCGCAGATCTATGGCTACACCTTC.

This clone was observed once. The chain uses TRBV18 and TRBJ1-1; 10 bases align to TRBD1. The CDR3 has 14 residues. Trimming removed 6 bases from V and 3 bases from J; junction bases left unmatched: 4. Germline V CDR1 and CDR2: KGHSH, LQKENI. DNA of the CDR3: TGTGCCAGCTCGCGGACAGGGGGGGACACTGAAGCTTTCTTT. Translation gives CASSRTGGDTEAFF.

The chain joins TRBV6-2 or TRBV6-3 to TRBJ2-3, with 16 bases aligning to TRBD2. The junction had 7 bases not matched to a gene; V was cut back by 2 bases and J by 2 bases. The CDR3 is 19 residues long. Looked up from germline, CDR1 is MNHEY and CDR2 is SVGEGT. In nucleotides, the CDR3 is TGTGCCAGCAGTTACCTCAGGGGGACTAGCGGGAGGGCCACAGATACGCAGTATTTT. Its protein is CASSYLRGTSGRATDTQYF.

The chain recombines TRBV5-5 with TRBJ1-4, with 10 bases matching TRBD1. CDR1 SGHKS and CDR2 YYEKEE come from the germline V gene (reference sequence). After removal of 4 bases from V and 7 bases from J, the junction contained 7 bases not matched to a gene. This CDR3 comprises 15 residues. CDR3 sequence (DNA): TGTGCCAGCAGCGGGACCGGGACAGGGGTTGAAAAACTGTTTTTT. It yields the protein CASSGTGTGVEKLFF.

The gene calls are TRBV13 and TRBJ1-1; 8 nucleotides line up with TRBD1. The J segment lost 3 bases and the V segment lost 6 bases, leaving 6 bases of the junction unmatched. Per the germline V gene, CDR1 is PRHDT and CDR2 is FYEKMQ (reference sequence). The CDR3 is made up of 14 amino acids. CDR3 DNA: TGTGCCAGCAGGGACTGGACAGGGCACACTGAAGCTTTCTTT. Translating gives CASRDWTGHTEAFF.